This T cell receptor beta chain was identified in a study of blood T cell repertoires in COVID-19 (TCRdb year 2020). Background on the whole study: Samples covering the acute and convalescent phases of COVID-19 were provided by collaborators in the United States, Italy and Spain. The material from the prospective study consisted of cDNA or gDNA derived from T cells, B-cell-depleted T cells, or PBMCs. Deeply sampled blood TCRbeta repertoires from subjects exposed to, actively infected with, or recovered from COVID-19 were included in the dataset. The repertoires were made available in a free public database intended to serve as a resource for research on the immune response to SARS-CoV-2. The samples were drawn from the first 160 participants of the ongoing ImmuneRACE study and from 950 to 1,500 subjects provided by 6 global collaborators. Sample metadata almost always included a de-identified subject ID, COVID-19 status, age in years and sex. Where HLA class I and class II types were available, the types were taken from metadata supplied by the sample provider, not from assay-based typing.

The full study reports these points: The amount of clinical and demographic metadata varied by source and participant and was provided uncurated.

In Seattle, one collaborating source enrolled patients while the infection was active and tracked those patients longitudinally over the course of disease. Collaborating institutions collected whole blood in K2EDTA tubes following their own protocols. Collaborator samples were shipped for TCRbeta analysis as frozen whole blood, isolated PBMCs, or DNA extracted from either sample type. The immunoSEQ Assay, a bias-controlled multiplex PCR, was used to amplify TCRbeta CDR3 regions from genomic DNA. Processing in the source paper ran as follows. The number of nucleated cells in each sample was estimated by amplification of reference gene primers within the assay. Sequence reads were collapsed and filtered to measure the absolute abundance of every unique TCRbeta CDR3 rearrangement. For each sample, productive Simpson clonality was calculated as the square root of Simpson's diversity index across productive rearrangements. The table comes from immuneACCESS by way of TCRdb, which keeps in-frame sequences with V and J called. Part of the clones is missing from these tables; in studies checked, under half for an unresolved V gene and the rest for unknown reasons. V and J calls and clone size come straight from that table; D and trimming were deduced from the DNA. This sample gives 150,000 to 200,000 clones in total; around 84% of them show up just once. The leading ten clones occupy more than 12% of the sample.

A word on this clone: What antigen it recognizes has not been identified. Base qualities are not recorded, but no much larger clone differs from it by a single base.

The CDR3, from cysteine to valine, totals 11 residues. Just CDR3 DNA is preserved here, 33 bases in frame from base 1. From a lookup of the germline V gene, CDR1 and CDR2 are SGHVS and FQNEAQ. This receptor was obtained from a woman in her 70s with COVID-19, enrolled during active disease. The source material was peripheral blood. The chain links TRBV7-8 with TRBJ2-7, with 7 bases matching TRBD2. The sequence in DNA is TGTGCCAGCAGCCTACACGGGCGGGAGTCGGTC. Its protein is CASSLHGRESV.